The subject of this entry is one T cell receptor beta chain. Its antigen is unknown. No base quality information exists; no much larger clone differs at one position. The data belong to a study of tumor-infiltrating lymphocytes in primary liver carcinoma (dated by TCRdb to the late 2010s). Looking at the study overall: Hepatocellular carcinoma (four) or combined HCC and intrahepatic cholangiocarcinoma (one) was present in the five patients, who were three men and two women aged 30 to 69 years. A total of 35 or so specimens from 5 patients, comprising approximately 25 tumor regions, 5 adjacent noncancerous liver tissues and 5 peripheral blood samples, were covered by TCRbeta repertoire sequencing. Across five regions of each liver tumor, along with adjacent normal tissue and blood, the study brought together TCRbeta repertoire sequencing, expression microarrays and whole-exome sequencing. Tumors of the five patients were stage T1-T3 N0M0 with maximum diameters of about 4.2 to 10 cm. Technical replicate repertoires showed high reproducibility, with mean shared-clone rates roughly 0.87 and correlation coefficients above 0.95. The 20 to 30 tumor region samples were profiled with Agilent mRNA microarrays so that TCRbeta repertoire diversity could be related to the local molecular phenotype. Each sample produced roughly 3.65 to 7.5 million productive TCRbeta reads, and read depth showed no significant difference between tissue types. Study-level results and caveats: Only the TCR beta chain was sequenced, so true repertoire diversity is likely underestimated because unpaired alpha chains were not captured. Repertoire overlap was higher between tumor regions (mean about 36%) than tumor-adjacent (17%) or tumor-blood (14%) pairs, consistent with antigen-driven expansion. A significantly larger repertoire fraction was made up by the top 250 clones in tumors than in blood (p = 0.039). The study included only a handful of patients, and the authors note findings should be validated in a larger study. Because the samples were bulk and unsorted, CD4+ and CD8+ T cell repertoires could not be compared. Only about 7-24% of top clones were found in all five regions of a tumor, suggesting spatial heterogeneity of tumor-infiltrating T cells.

Total RNA and DNA were co-extracted from around 18-30 mg of bulk tissue with the AllPrep DNA/RNA mini kit, without cell sorting. Between late 2015 and March 2016, about 5 patients in China with histopathologically diagnosed primary liver carcinoma had their tumors surgically resected. At the time of sampling, the patients were treatment-naive and had chronic HBV infection. Each tumor was sampled at five spatially separated regions: the tumor centre plus the superior, inferior, left-lateral and right-lateral poles. More than 75% viable tumor cells were found by histology in every tumor sample. Pieces of fresh tumor and adjacent tissue were cut in half, with one half kept in RNAlater at -80 degrees C and the other half sent for histology. TCRbeta-specific cDNA was reverse-transcribed from 500 ng total RNA using a constant-region primer and ProtoScript II reverse transcriptase. TCRbeta libraries were built with three nested multiplex PCR rounds, a slightly modified ARM-PCR procedure. Sample barcodes and Illumina adapters were added in a final 25-cycle PCR with Deep VentR polymerase. Before sequencing, amplicons between 200 and 500 bp were purified from gel using a QIAquick gel extraction kit. An Illumina HiSeq 2500 was used to sequence the TCRbeta amplicons with 250-bp paired-end reads. On the authors' methods: To recover full CDR3 sequences, reads were quality-trimmed using Trimmomatic v0.33 and paired reads were then merged using FLASH v1.2.11. MiGEC v1.2.1b assigned V, D and J germline segments to the rearranged TCRbeta sequences. VDJtools v1.0.0 computed clonotype statistics and Shannon-Wiener diversity indices. Except for diversity analysis, only each sample's 250 most abundant clonotypes were used in subsequent analyses to reduce sampling bias. Using fastp at Q25 and MiXCR, TCRdb reprocessed the public reads and kept productive beta chains. Merged by CDR3 protein, the rows form single entries marked with the most common genes and DNA. The V and J calls and clone size come from TCRdb's table, not from the authors' own analysis. This sample lists tens of thousands of distinct CDR3 sequences; around 70% were detected once. The ten largest account for under 20% of the sample.

This TCR derives from a man aged 35-49 years with primary liver carcinoma and hepatitis B virus infection. Sequenced sample: liver tumor tissue from sampling region 2. Per the publication, the cell subset or site label means: tumor region T2, inferior pole.

Read as DNA, the sequence is TGTGCCAGCTCGATGGGCAGGGCAGCTGAGCAGTTCTTC. This gives the protein CASSMGRAAEQFF. This sequence uses TRBV11-2 and TRBJ2-1, with a tentative D gene TRBD1 over 5 matching bases. Trimming costs V 8 bases and J 9 bases, and their ends lie 17 bases apart. CDR1 and CDR2 (SGHAT, FQNNGV) derive from the germline V gene. Counted from cysteine to phenylalanine, this CDR3 has 13 amino acids. The CDR3 DNA has 39 bases and is translated from base 1.